Listed below are T cell receptor beta chains from one sample, sequenced in a study of T cell repertoires in cytomegalovirus infection. TCRdb re-called the reads with MiXCR, one entry per CDR3 protein. The sample consists of approximately 110,000 distinct CDR3 sequences, more than 30% of them appearing once. These receptors have no known antigen. The specimen comprised CD8+ T cells from cultured PBMCs, sampled from culture after CMV antigen stimulation. These receptors all stem from a human donor in good health (CMV status not recorded). Some clones in this sample may be carry-over from other donors' samples. CDR3s include the opening cysteine and the closing phenylalanine or tryptophan. The D gene is left open where the match is weak. Not every row has a clone size; where given, it reads once, few, many or a size class.

cdr3_nt cdr3_aa v_call d_call clone_size j_call
TGTGCCAGTAGTAGGTTGAACGAGGGCTATGGCTACACCTTC CASSRLNEGYGYTF TRBV19 - few TRBJ1-2
TGTGCCAGCAGTTACCCCACGGGGGCGGGGAATCAGCCCCAGCATTTT CASSYPTGAGNQPQHF TRBV6-6 - - TRBJ1-5
TGTGCCAGCAGCTTAGGACGGATTCGTCAGCCCCAGCATTTT CASSLGRIRQPQHF TRBV7-2 - - TRBJ1-5
TGTGCCAGCAGTGATGGGACTACCTCCGAGCAGTTCTTC CASSDGTTSEQFF TRBV12-3/TRBV12-4 TRBD2 few TRBJ2-1
TGTGCCAGCATTATGACAGGGACCTATGGCTACACCTTC CASIMTGTYGYTF TRBV28 TRBD1 - TRBJ1-2
TGTGCCAGCAGCTTCGGTGCGGTGCTTGAAGCTTTCTTT CASSFGAVLEAFF TRBV5-6 - few TRBJ1-1
TGTGCCAGCAGTAAGCGGGGGTACTACAATGAGCAGTTCTTC CASSKRGYYNEQFF TRBV28 TRBD2 few TRBJ2-1
TGTGCCAGCAGCCCCGGGACAGCGATCTATGGCTACACCTTC CASSPGTAIYGYTF TRBV7-8 TRBD1 - TRBJ1-2
TGTGCCATCAGTGAGTCCGAACTCCAGCGGTCTACAGATACGCAGTATTTT CAISESELQRSTDTQYF TRBV10-3 - - TRBJ2-3
TGTGCCAGCGGACAGGTTCTCCAAGAGACCCAGTACTTC CASGQVLQETQYF TRBV19 TRBD1 - TRBJ2-5
TGTGCCAGCAGCTCCGGGACCGGCTACAATGAGCAGTTCTTC CASSSGTGYNEQFF TRBV6-1 - many TRBJ2-1
TGTGCCAGCAGCCCCCTAGCTGGGGAGGCCTACGAGCAGTACTTC CASSPLAGEAYEQYF TRBV7-2 - few TRBJ2-7
TGCAGTGCTAGAGCCTACTACGAGCAGTACTTC CSARAYYEQYF TRBV20-1 - once TRBJ2-7
TGTGCCAGCAGCTTAGGAGACGGAAATCAAGAGACCCAGTACTTC CASSLGDGNQETQYF TRBV7-9 - few TRBJ2-5
TGTGCCAGCAGTGACCGAATCTACGAGCAGTACTTC CASSDRIYEQYF TRBV2 - - TRBJ2-7
TGTGCCAGCAGCTTGGTTGGACAGGGCGAGAACACTGAAGCTTTCTTT CASSLVGQGENTEAFF TRBV7-6 TRBD1 few TRBJ1-1
TGTGCCAGCAGTACGGGGCAGCGGGGGGTACACAATGAGCAGTTCTTC CASSTGQRGVHNEQFF TRBV7-6 TRBD2 many TRBJ2-1
TGCGCCAGCAGCCAAGGAGTAGGAATTTATGGCTACACCTTC CASSQGVGIYGYTF TRBV4-1 - - TRBJ1-2
TGTGCCAGCAGTGATCTGGCAGACCCAAACAATGAGCAGTTCTTC CASSDLADPNNEQFF TRBV6-1 - - TRBJ2-1
TGTGCCAGCAGCCAAGATAACACTGAAGCTTTCTTT CASSQDNTEAFF TRBV4-1 - - TRBJ1-1
TGTGCCAGTGGACTAGGGGGTGTCTACGAGCAGTACTTC CASGLGGVYEQYF TRBV19 - many TRBJ2-7
TGTGCCAGCGGGTGGGGGACAGGGTTTCAGGAGACCCAGTACTTC CASGWGTGFQETQYF TRBV27 TRBD1 - TRBJ2-5
TGTGCCAGCAGCTTAGCGGGTGGCGTCTCCTACAATGAGCAGTTCTTC CASSLAGGVSYNEQFF TRBV7-8 - - TRBJ2-1
TGTGCCAGCAGTTTGGGGACTAGCGGCGAGACCCAGTACTTC CASSLGTSGETQYF TRBV12-3/TRBV12-4 TRBD2 - TRBJ2-5
TGTGCCAGCAGTCTAGGGAGATTTACGCAGTATTTT CASSLGRFTQYF TRBV12-3/TRBV12-4 - few TRBJ2-3
TGTGCCAGCAGCTTATTCGTCTCCAGGGGATACAATGAGCAGTTCTTC CASSLFVSRGYNEQFF TRBV7-8 - many TRBJ2-1
TGTGCCAGCGTTCTACGGGGGATGATCTATGGCTACACCTTC CASVLRGMIYGYTF TRBV28 - - TRBJ1-2
TGTGCCAGCCATAACGACAGGGGGCGGAACACCGGGGAGCTGTTTTTT CASHNDRGRNTGELFF TRBV12-3/TRBV12-4 TRBD1 few TRBJ2-2
TGTGCCAGCAGTGAAGAGGACACCTCTGGGGCCAACGTCCTGACTTTC CASSEEDTSGANVLTF TRBV6-1 - - TRBJ2-6
TGTGCCATCTCCGACTCTTTCGGCACAGATACGCAGTATTTT CAISDSFGTDTQYF TRBV10-3 - once TRBJ2-3
TGTGCCAACAGACAGGACATAGCGGGGGCGAACACCGGGGAGCTGTTTTTT CANRQDIAGANTGELFF TRBV7-9 TRBD2 - TRBJ2-2
TGTGCCAGCAGTTACTCGATGATAGCCGGGGAGGACTATAATTCACCCCTCCACTTT CASSYSMIAGEDYNSPLHF TRBV6-2/TRBV6-3 - - TRBJ1-6
TGTGCCAGCAGCCTTTGGGGTTGGGAGATTAATGAAAAACTGTTTTTT CASSLWGWEINEKLFF TRBV4-2 - - TRBJ1-4
TGCAGTGCTAGAGATCTCCTCGGGACTAGCGGCCAAGAGACCCAGTACTTC CSARDLLGTSGQETQYF TRBV20-1 TRBD2 few TRBJ2-5
TGTGCCAGCAGCTTGGCGACAGGGGCCTACGAGCAGTACTTC CASSLATGAYEQYF TRBV7-2 TRBD1 - TRBJ2-7
TGTGCCAGCAGCCCCCCGACGAGCAATGAGCAGTTCTTC CASSPPTSNEQFF TRBV11-2 - - TRBJ2-1
TGTGCCAGCAGCCAAGTTGAGAGCGGGGGGAAAGAGACCCAGTACTTC CASSQVESGGKETQYF TRBV3-1 TRBD2 - TRBJ2-5
TGTGCCAGCTCCCAAGGGACTAGCGGGGGAAATGAGCAGTTCTTC CASSQGTSGGNEQFF TRBV6-4 TRBD2 - TRBJ2-1
TGTGCCAGCAGTTACTCGGCCACAACTAATGAAAAACTGTTTTTT CASSYSATTNEKLFF TRBV6-5 - few TRBJ1-4
TGTGCCAGCAGCCAAGGACTCATCTCCTACGAGCAGTACTTC CASSQGLISYEQYF TRBV3-1 - many TRBJ2-7